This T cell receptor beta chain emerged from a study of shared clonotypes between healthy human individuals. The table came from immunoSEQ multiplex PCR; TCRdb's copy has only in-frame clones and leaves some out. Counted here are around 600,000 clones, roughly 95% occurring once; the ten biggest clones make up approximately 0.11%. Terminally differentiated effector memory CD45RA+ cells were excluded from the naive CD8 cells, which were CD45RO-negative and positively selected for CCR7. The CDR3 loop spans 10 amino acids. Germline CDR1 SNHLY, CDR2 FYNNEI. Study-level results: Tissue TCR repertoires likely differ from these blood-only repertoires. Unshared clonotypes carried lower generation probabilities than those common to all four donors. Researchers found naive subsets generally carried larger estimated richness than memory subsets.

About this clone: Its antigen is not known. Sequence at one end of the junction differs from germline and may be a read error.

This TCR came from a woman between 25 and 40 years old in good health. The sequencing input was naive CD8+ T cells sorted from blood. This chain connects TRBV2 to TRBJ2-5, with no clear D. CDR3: CASREETQYF. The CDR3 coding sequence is TGTGCCAGCAGGGAAGAGACCCAGTACTTC.